Below, one TCR beta chain is given with its context. Antigen: not known. The CDR3 is 14 residues long. Trimming cost V 3 bases and J 10 bases; bases outside gene matches: 7. Germline V gives CDR1 SGHTA, CDR2 FQGNSA. This sample was taken from a study of STAT5B mutations in CD4+ large granular lymphocyte leukemia. Study observations and caveats: Without putative leukemic clones, patient CD4-sorted repertoires remained more clonal than healthy CD4+ repertoires.

This table comes from immunoSEQ multiplex PCR, and its TCRdb copy is limited to in-frame clones, with some not included. The sample carries about 28,000 clones, approximately 79% recorded once. This TCR was sampled from a human donor in good health. The chain recombines TRBV7-2 with TRBJ1-1; 11 bases map to TRBD1. Material: CD4+ T cells from blood buffy coats. CDR3 nucleotides: TGTGCCAGCAGCTTTACCGGGACAGGGGGTGGAGCTTTCTTT. Amino acid sequence: CASSFTGTGGGAFF.